The rows below give T cell receptor beta chains drawn from one sample of a study of cytomegalovirus exposure and HLA in healthy donors. Method: immunoSEQ multiplex PCR; TCRdb's copy keeps in-frame clones and lacks some. The sample yields over 95,000 clones, approximately 80% seen once. Material for sequencing was PBMCs. Source of these receptors: a woman aged 18-29 years in good health and CMV-seronegative. Both conserved end residues are part of each CDR3. Each record gives: J gene, V gene, D gene, clone size, CDR3 protein, CDR3 DNA. A D gene is named only where the DNA matches it firmly. Clone size appears in some rows only: once, few, many, or a class for an expanded clone.

TRBJ2-1	TRBV11-3	TRBD2	.	CASSLVAGGLNEQFF	TGTGCCAGCAGCTTGGTAGCGGGGGGGTTAAATGAGCAGTTCTTC
TRBJ2-1	TRBV18	.	.	CASSPRTLDEQFF	TGTGCCAGCTCACCACGGACATTGGATGAGCAGTTCTTC
TRBJ1-1	TRBV7-2	TRBD1	.	CASSATGTGNTEAFF	TGTGCCAGCAGCGCGACCGGGACAGGGAACACTGAAGCTTTCTTT
TRBJ1-1	TRBV9	.	.	CASSVGGHGRTEAFF	TGTGCCAGCTCTGTCGGGGGGCACGGGAGGACTGAAGCTTTCTTT
TRBJ1-1	TRBV5-1	.	.	CASSSREMNTEAFF	TGCGCCAGCAGCAGCAGGGAAATGAACACTGAAGCTTTCTTT
TRBJ2-7	TRBV29-1	TRBD1	.	CSVLGQGNEQYF	TGCAGCGTTCTAGGACAGGGGAACGAGCAGTACTTC
TRBJ2-7	TRBV19	TRBD1	few	CASSQNTYRGRSYEQYF	TGTGCCAGTAGTCAAAACACGTACAGGGGGCGATCCTACGAGCAGTACTTC
TRBJ1-1	TRBV19	.	.	CASSIPAYNTEAFF	TGTGCCAGTAGTATACCTGCCTATAACACTGAAGCTTTCTTT
TRBJ2-2	TRBV10-3	TRBD1	.	CAISRSGTGVARELFF	TGTGCCATCAGTAGATCTGGGACAGGGGTTGCCCGGGAGCTGTTTTTT
TRBJ2-7	TRBV7-2	.	.	CASSPRRGVGEQYF	TGTGCCAGCAGCCCGCGCAGGGGGGTAGGCGAGCAGTACTTC
TRBJ2-2	TRBV11-1	.	.	CASSLKRGLTTGELFF	TGTGCCAGCAGCTTAAAAAGGGGGTTGACCACCGGGGAGCTGTTTTTT
TRBJ1-1	TRBV6-4	TRBD1	few	CASRTGTGPAFF	TGTGCCAGCAGAACCGGGACAGGGCCAGCTTTCTTT
TRBJ2-1	TRBV18	TRBD1	.	CASSLDRGRDEQFF	TGTGCCAGCTCACTTGACAGGGGTAGAGATGAGCAGTTCTTC
TRBJ1-5	TRBV4-2	TRBD1	.	CASSQRTGDQPQHF	TGTGCCAGCAGCCAGAGGACAGGGGATCAGCCCCAGCATTTT
TRBJ2-7	TRBV5-6	.	.	CASSEVGEQYF	TGTGCCAGCAGCGAGGTTGGGGAGCAGTACTTC
TRBJ1-1	TRBV9	TRBD1	.	CASSANQGGKGSGAFF	TGTGCCAGCAGCGCAAACCAGGGGGGCAAGGGTTCGGGAGCTTTCTTT
TRBJ1-3	TRBV7-2	TRBD1	.	CASSLRQGRSSGNTIYF	TGTGCCAGCAGCCTCAGACAGGGGCGAAGCTCTGGAAACACCATATATTTT
TRBJ2-3	TRBV28	.	.	CASSYLRMGTDTQYF	TGTGCCAGCAGTTATCTGAGGATGGGCACAGATACGCAGTATTTT
TRBJ2-5	TRBV29-1	.	.	CSDRDPSGTQYF	TGCAGCGACAGGGACCCCTCCGGGACCCAGTACTTC
TRBJ2-3	TRBV10-3	TRBD2	.	CAISEGTSGTDTQYF	TGTGCCATCAGTGAAGGGACTAGCGGCACAGATACGCAGTATTTT
TRBJ2-1	TRBV6-4	TRBD2	.	CASSDGTSGGAEQFF	TGTGCCAGCAGTGACGGGACTAGCGGGGGGGCTGAGCAGTTCTTC
TRBJ2-7	TRBV28	TRBD1	.	CASFRDRGTYEQYF	TGTGCCAGCTTCCGGGACAGGGGAACCTACGAGCAGTACTTC
TRBJ2-3	TRBV9	.	.	CASSVGAAVSTDTQYF	TGTGCCAGCAGCGTAGGGGCTGCAGTTAGCACAGATACGCAGTATTTT
TRBJ1-1	TRBV12-5	.	.	CASGLVSPGPTEAFF	TGTGCTAGTGGTTTGGTATCACCAGGGCCCACTGAAGCTTTCTTT
TRBJ1-2	TRBV7-9	TRBD1	.	CASSHGQGGSYGYTF	TGTGCCAGCAGTCACGGACAGGGGGGTAGCTATGGCTACACCTTC
TRBJ2-2	TRBV19	TRBD2	.	CASGTSGYTGELFF	TGTGCCAGCGGGACTAGCGGGTACACCGGGGAGCTGTTTTTT
TRBJ2-3	TRBV5-1	TRBD2	once	CASRPGLAASTDTQYF	TGCGCCAGCAGACCTGGACTAGCGGCTAGCACAGATACGCAGTATTTT
TRBJ2-5	TRBV6-5	.	.	CASSYRTAFGEQYF	TGTGCCAGCAGCTACCGTACAGCCTTCGGGGAGCAGTACTTC
TRBJ1-1	TRBV29-1	.	.	CSVASRLNTEAFF	TGCAGCGTTGCCTCCAGGCTGAACACTGAAGCTTTCTTT
TRBJ1-1	TRBV4-1	TRBD1	few	CASSRGQGAAEAFF	TGCGCCAGCAGCCGCGGGCAGGGGGCCGCTGAAGCTTTCTTT
TRBJ2-4	TRBV6-5	TRBD2	.	CASAGGPQNIQYF	TGTGCCAGCGCGGGAGGGCCGCAAAACATTCAGTACTTC
TRBJ2-2	TRBV11-2	TRBD1	.	CASSPVRTGENTGELFF	TGTGCCAGCAGCCCCGTCCGGACAGGAGAGAACACCGGGGAGCTGTTTTTT
TRBJ1-5	TRBV30	TRBD1	.	CAGAGGRNQPQHF	TGTGCCGGGGCAGGGGGTAGGAATCAGCCCCAGCATTTT
TRBJ2-2	TRBV5-1	TRBD1	few	CASSLQGATGELFF	TGCGCCAGCAGCTTACAGGGGGCCACCGGGGAGCTGTTTTTT
TRBJ1-5	TRBV4-2	TRBD1	.	CASSQEWDRGGQPQHF	TGTGCCAGCAGCCAAGAATGGGACAGAGGCGGTCAGCCCCAGCATTTT
TRBJ1-1	TRBV7-8	.	.	CASSLAPTGTMTEAFF	TGTGCCAGCAGCTTAGCCCCCACAGGGACTATGACTGAAGCTTTCTTT
TRBJ1-5	TRBV7-8	TRBD1	.	CASSLARGQPNQPQHF	TGTGCCAGCAGCTTAGCTAGGGGGCAACCAAATCAGCCCCAGCATTTT
TRBJ2-3	TRBV7-9	.	.	CASSLAGASTDTQYF	TGTGCCAGCAGCTTAGCGGGGGCTAGCACAGATACGCAGTATTTT
TRBJ2-1	TRBV5-1	TRBD1	.	CASSLAQGSYNEQFF	TGCGCCAGCAGCTTGGCACAGGGGAGCTACAATGAGCAGTTCTTC
TRBJ1-2	TRBV14	.	.	CASSLPGGGYTF	TGTGCCAGCAGCCTTCCGGGGGGTGGCTACACCTTC
TRBJ1-2	TRBV5-1	TRBD1	.	CASSLDRGRGYTF	TGCGCCAGCAGCTTGGACAGGGGGCGCGGCTACACCTTC
TRBJ2-7	TRBV6-6	.	.	CASSRDNSYEQYF	TGTGCCAGCAGTCGGGACAACTCCTACGAGCAGTACTTC
TRBJ2-1	TRBV28	.	once	CASSSDSKIRDEQFF	TGTGCCAGCAGTTCTGACAGTAAGATTAGGGATGAGCAGTTCTTC
TRBJ2-7	TRBV28	TRBD1	.	CASSLTGQSPYEQYF	TGTGCCAGCAGTCTAACGGGACAGAGTCCTTACGAGCAGTACTTC
TRBJ1-4	TRBV18	.	.	CASSPPEKRFKLFF	TGTGCCAGCTCACCACCGGAAAAGCGTTTCAAACTGTTTTTT
TRBJ1-6	TRBV7-2	.	.	CASSLSGWTDNSPLHF	TGTGCCAGCAGCTTAAGTGGGTGGACAGATAATTCACCCCTCCACTTT
TRBJ1-3	TRBV7-8	.	.	CASSFGTRLLRNTIYF	TGTGCCAGCAGCTTTGGGACACGACTCCTTCGAAACACCATATATTTT
TRBJ2-6	TRBV9	.	.	CASSASSGANVLTF	TGTGCCAGCAGCGCTTCCTCTGGGGCCAACGTCCTGACTTTC
TRBJ2-3	TRBV5-1	.	.	CASSLTGTDTQYF	TGCGCCAGCAGCTTGACAGGCACAGATACGCAGTATTTT
TRBJ1-5	TRBV27	.	.	CASSMTGPSNQPQHF	TGTGCCAGCAGTATGACAGGTCCTAGCAATCAGCCCCAGCATTTT
TRBJ2-7	TRBV4-2	.	.	CASSQVPAGGYEQYF	TGTGCCAGCAGCCAAGTTCCGGCAGGGGGGTACGAGCAGTACTTC
TRBJ1-4	TRBV29-1	.	.	CSVGQSTNEKLFF	TGCAGCGTTGGACAGTCCACTAATGAAAAACTGTTTTTT
TRBJ2-3	TRBV11-3	.	once	CASSSGTSTDTQYF	TGTGCCAGCAGCTCCGGGACTTCGACAGATACGCAGTATTTT
TRBJ2-3	TRBV9	TRBD2	.	CASSVGVAGDTDTQYF	TGTGCCAGCAGCGTAGGAGTAGCGGGGGACACAGATACGCAGTATTTT
TRBJ2-1	TRBV7-9	TRBD2	once	CASSPPGLAVNEQFF	TGTGCCAGCTCCCCCCCGGGACTAGCGGTCAATGAGCAGTTCTTC
TRBJ1-2	TRBV29-1	.	.	CSVGTLNYGYTF	TGCAGCGTTGGGACTCTCAACTATGGCTACACCTTC
TRBJ1-2	TRBV6-4	TRBD1	.	CASSEFGTGGAGGYTF	TGTGCCAGCAGTGAATTCGGGACAGGGGGCGCAGGGGGCTACACCTTC
TRBJ2-7	TRBV28	TRBD2	.	CASSSGTSGDPYEQYF	TGTGCCAGCAGTTCCGGGACTAGCGGGGACCCCTACGAGCAGTACTTC